The 13 T cell receptor beta chains below were found in one sample sequenced in a study of T cells in localized non-small cell lung cancer. Here immunoSEQ multiplex PCR was the method, and the copy in TCRdb shows in-frame clones only, minus some. The sample has tens of thousands of clones; roughly 90% are singletons. Sequenced here: peripheral blood, sampled before any cancer treatment. Every receptor here comes from a woman aged 40-75 years with stage I lung adenocarcinoma.

This chain links TRBV28 with TRBJ1-2; D is unclear. The CDR3 runs 11 residues. Germline CDR1 reads MDHEN; CDR2 reads SYDVKM. Deletions cut 5 bases from V and 5 bases from J, with 6 bases between. The CDR3 nucleotides are TGTGCCAGCAGTGGCATATATGGCTACACCTTC. Translation: CASSGIYGYTF.

This chain connects TRBV29-1 to TRBJ2-7, with a weak D call TRBD1 (7 bases). CDR1 and CDR2 from the germline V gene are SQVTM and ANQGSEA. The V gene lost 4 bases and the J gene lost 7 bases, with 17 bases spanning the gap. The CDR3 length is 13 residues. The CDR3, as DNA: TGCAGCGTTGGACAGGGATTTGGAGGGGAGCAGTACTTC. This gives the protein CSVGQGFGGEQYF.

Sample share makes this clone medium-sized. The chain links TRBV5-1 to TRBJ2-7, with 7 bases identical to TRBD1. Germline V lookup: CDR1 SGHRS, CDR2 YFSETQ. J lost 5 bases, V lost 4 bases, and 9 bases had no gene match. The CDR3 totals 14 residues. CDR3 DNA: TGCGCCAGCAGCGACCCGACAGGGCGGAACGAGCAGTACTTC. It translates to CASSDPTGRNEQYF.

The chain links TRBV6-1 to TRBJ1-1; TRBD1 matches 8 bases. This CDR3 is 15 amino acids long. V was pared by 3 bases and J by 2 bases, with 5 bases of the junction left unmatched. Germline V CDR1 and CDR2: MNHNS, SASEGT. CDR3 amino acids: CASSEPGGQNTEAFF. The CDR3 DNA is TGTGCCAGCAGTGAGCCAGGGGGCCAAAACACTGAAGCTTTCTTT.

The chain employs TRBV5-1 and TRBJ1-1, with a tentative D call TRBD1 (6 bases). The length of the CDR3 is 13 residues. With 3 bases removed from V and 5 bases from J, the gap between germline ends came to 11 bases. The germline CDR1 and CDR2 sequences are SGHRS and YFSETQ. This CDR3 reads CASSSTGLTEAFF. As DNA, the CDR3 is TGCGCCAGCAGCTCCACAGGGTTAACTGAAGCTTTCTTT.

This CDR3 reads CASSPQGGTGELFF. Written as DNA, the CDR3 is TGTGCCAGCAGCCCCCAGGGGGGCACCGGGGAGCTGTTTTTT. The chain employs TRBV7-3 and TRBJ2-2; a possible D gene is TRBD1 (7 bases). V was cut by 5 bases and J by 4 bases, with 11 bases left in between. Germline loops: CDR1 SGHTA, CDR2 FQGTGA. The CDR3 is 14 residues long.

The rearrangement uses TRBV18 and TRBJ2-1; D gene uncertain. Germline CDR1 and CDR2: KGHSH and LQKENI. V gave up 6 bases and J gave up 7 bases, with 25 bases separating them. The CDR3 has 17 amino acids. CDR3 DNA: TGTGCCAGCTCCCCCAGGTCCCCGGGCCCTGGGGATAATGAGCAGTTCTTC. Its protein is CASSPRSPGPGDNEQFF.

This rearrangement joins TRBV27 to TRBJ1-2; D is unclear. V shed 2 bases and J shed 6 bases, with 7 bases lying between them. CDR3 length: 12 residues. Germline V CDR1 and CDR2: MNHEY, SMNVEV (reference sequence). CDR3 nucleotides: TGTGCCAGCAGTTTAAAAGGGCATGGCTACACCTTC. As protein: CASSLKGHGYTF.

The chain employs TRBV2 and TRBJ1-2, with D possibly TRBD1 on 6 matching bases. The germline V and J ends were trimmed by 6 bases and 3 bases, with 11 bases remaining between them. The CDR3 contains 13 residues. The germline V gene has CDR1 SNHLY and CDR2 FYNNEI. The CDR3 coding sequence is TGTGCCAGCAGCTACAGGGTGGACTATGGCTACACCTTC. This gives the protein CASSYRVDYGYTF.

In this sample, this clone turned up a few times. The J gene is TRBJ1-2, the V gene TRBV29-1; TRBD1 agrees at 9 bases. The CDR3 loop spans 14 amino acids. The J segment lost 6 bases and the V segment lost 7 bases, leaving 12 bases of the junction unmatched. Germline CDR1 reads SQVTM; CDR2 reads ANQGSEA. The CDR3 spells CSAEPGQGWHGYTF. CDR3 bases: TGCAGCGCGGAACCGGGACAGGGATGGCATGGCTACACCTTC.

In its sample, this clone was seen a few times. The chain uses TRBV5-1 and TRBJ2-7; D not certain. V lost 4 bases to trimming and J lost 0 bases, with 11 bases between them. The CDR3 has 14 residues. Germline V gene data show CDR1 as SGHRS and CDR2 as YFSETQ. The DNA of the CDR3 is TGCGCCAGCAGCCCGGACCCTAGCTCCTACGAGCAGTACTTC. Translation gives CASSPDPSSYEQYF.

This chain links TRBV4-3 with TRBJ1-1; tentative D call: TRBD1 (5 bases). CDR1 and CDR2 (germline): LGHNA, YSLEER. V gave up 0 bases and J gave up 1 base, with 18 bases separating them. This CDR3 contains 18 residues. The CDR3 region has the DNA TGCGCCAGCAGCCAAGAGGGAGCCTGGGGGAGAACGAACACTGAAGCTTTCTTT. Translation: CASSQEGAWGRTNTEAFF.

The chain links TRBV6-5 to TRBJ1-2; TRBD1 agrees at 7 bases. The germline V gene has CDR1 MNHEY and CDR2 SVGAGI. There are 14 residues in the CDR3. V lost 2 bases to trimming and J lost 0 bases; unmatched junction nucleotides: 0. Here the CDR3 DNA reads TGTGCCAGCAGTTACGGGACAGCTAACTATGGCTACACCTTC. Encoded protein: CASSYGTANYGYTF.